This T cell receptor (beta chain) is drawn from a study of blood T cell repertoires in COVID-19. Germline-derived CDR1 and CDR2 are SGDLS and YYNGEE. V was pared by 4 bases and J by 5 bases, with 18 bases between. The length of the CDR3 is 15 residues. Libraries were prepared by immunoSEQ multiplex PCR; TCRdb keeps only in-frame clonotypes and omits some of them. The table includes about 380,000 clones, 87% detected once. This TCR was sampled from a man younger than 40 who had recovered from COVID-19. The rearrangement uses TRBV9 and TRBJ1-1, with no clear D. The sample consisted of PBMCs or T cells enriched from blood (not recorded which). CDR3 nucleotide sequence: TGTGCCAGCAGCACCGAGGGCCGTTTATGGACTGAAGCTTTCTTT. Encoded protein: CASSTEGRLWTEAFF. The full variable domain, its missing parts supplied by reference TRBV9 and TRBJ1-1, is DSGVTQTPKHLITATGQRVTLRCSPRSGDLSVYWYQQSLDQGLQFLIQYYNGEERAKGNILERFSAQQFPDLHSELNLSSLELGDSALYFCASSTEGRLWTEAFFGQGTRLTVV.